This passage covers 24 T cell receptor beta chains from one sample sequenced in a study of beta chain features in type 1 diabetes listed by TCRdb under 2018. The library was prepared using the immunoSEQ multiplex PCR assay. The entire amount of isolated RNA was reverse transcribed using the High Capacity cDNA Reverse Transcription Kit, so the sequenced TCRB transcripts were expressed ones. In its TCRdb copy, this immuneACCESS table keeps in-frame sequences only and misses some clones. Where compared with another copy, unresolved V genes explain less than half of these, and the others have no known cause. This sample gives about 620,000 clones in total; roughly a sixth of them show up just once. The ten most abundant clones make up about 0.097% of the sample. Sample: naive CD4+ T cells from blood. The sample's cell subset or site, from its label and the paper: true naive CD4+ T cells. The receptors stem from a man between 18 and 35 years old in good health.

This clone has just one count. The chain has TRBV6-6 and TRBJ1-1; no clear D. This CDR3 has 14 amino acids. CDR1 and CDR2 from the germline V gene are MNHNY and SVGAGI (reference sequence). Trimming left V 2 bases short and J 1 base short, with 8 bases between. This CDR3 reads CASSYPGGNTEAFF. DNA for the CDR3: TGTGCCAGCAGTTACCCCGGTGGGAACACTGAAGCTTTCTTT.

About this clone: The junction and the germline gene differ at one end; a read error may be behind it. This chain connects TRBV28 to TRBJ1-2; 7 positions match TRBD1. Looked up from germline, CDR1 is MDHEN and CDR2 is SYDVKM. This CDR3 is built from 15 residues. The CDR3 is CASSAPGTANYGYTF. Written as DNA, the CDR3 is TGTGCCAGCAGTGCCCCCGGGACAGCTAATTATGGCTACACCTTC.

The chain employs TRBV6-5 and TRBJ1-1; tentatively, D is TRBD1 (6 bases). Trimming shortened V by 4 bases and J by 1 base, and 10 bases separated the two germline ends. The CDR3 is 14 amino acids. The germline V gene has CDR1 MNHEY and CDR2 SVGAGI. This CDR3 is CASSSDRPNTEAFF. CDR3 DNA: TGTGCCAGCAGTTCGGACAGACCGAACACTGAAGCTTTCTTT.

The rearrangement joins TRBV7-2 to TRBJ1-1; D call uncertain. The germline V and J ends were trimmed by 1 base and 4 bases, with 7 bases remaining between them. The CDR3 contains 13 residues. The germline CDR1 and CDR2 sequences are SGHTA and FQGNSA. This CDR3 is CASSLGRATEAFF. CDR3 in DNA: TGTGCCAGCAGCTTAGGAAGGGCCACTGAAGCTTTCTTT.

This sequence joins TRBV6-5 and TRBJ2-7, with a possible D match to TRBD1 (5 bases). The CDR3 spans 15 residues. V was pared by 5 bases and J by 1 base, with 15 bases between. The germline V gene has CDR1 MNHEY and CDR2 SVGAGI. CDR3 coding DNA: TGTGCCAGCAGTCTCGCAGGGTTCGGATCCTACGAGCAGTACTTC. This translates into CASSLAGFGSYEQYF.

The rearrangement uses TRBV27 and TRBJ2-5, with 9 bases identical to TRBD1. TRBJ2-7 matches the DNA end more closely, so the J call is doubtful. The CDR3 contains 15 residues. Per the germline V gene, CDR1 is MNHEY and CDR2 is SMNVEV (reference sequence). The CDR3 reads CASSFSDRGGYEQYF. CDR3 nucleotides: TGTGCCAGCAGTTTTTCGGACAGGGGCGGCTACGAGCAGTACTTC.

The chain carries TRBV4-2 and TRBJ2-2; D ambiguous. Germline loops: CDR1 LGHNA, CDR2 YNFKEQ. The CDR3 sequence is 16 residues long. V was trimmed by 0 bases and J by 5 bases, leaving 13 bases between them. The CDR3 reads CASSQETLIGTGELFF. CDR3 DNA sequence: TGTGCCAGCAGCCAAGAGACCTTGATCGGGACCGGGGAGCTGTTTTTT.

This clone occurred a few times. The chain uses TRBV2 and TRBJ1-5, with D perhaps TRBD1 (5 bases). Trimming cost V 6 bases and J 2 bases, with 14 bases left between them. This CDR3 has 15 residues. CDR1 and CDR2 from the germline V gene are SNHLY and FYNNEI. DNA for the CDR3: TGTGCCAGCAGGTCAGGGTCTACGGGCAATCAGCCCCAGCATTTT. Translated, it gives CASRSGSTGNQPQHF.

This clone was picked up a small number of times. This rearrangement joins TRBV7-6 to TRBJ2-1; 8 bases agree with TRBD2. This CDR3 is built from 18 residues. The V segment lost 2 bases and the J segment 7 bases; nucleotides outside the gene matches: 16. CDR1 and CDR2 (germline): SGHVS, FNYEAQ. CDR3 region: CASSLRVRGAGGRNEQFF. The CDR3 nucleotides read TGTGCCAGCAGCTTACGGGTCCGGGGCGCGGGGGGTAGGAATGAGCAGTTCTTC.

Turning to this clone: Different DNA sequences within this sample yield the same CDR3. The genes are TRBV28 and TRBJ2-7, with 7 bases lining up with TRBD2. Germline assignment: CDR1 MDHEN and CDR2 SYDVKM. The CDR3 sequence is 15 residues long. V was clipped by 5 bases and J by 1 base; unmatched bases: 8. The chain's CDR3 is CASSPEGLGSYEQYF. The CDR3 nucleotides are TGTGCCAGCAGTCCAGAAGGACTAGGGTCCTACGAGCAGTACTTC.

This clone was seen only a few times. The V and J genes are TRBV9 and TRBJ1-1; D unclear. The CDR3 has 14 amino acids. V lost 3 bases and J 1 base, leaving 10 bases between the germline ends. From germline, CDR1 is SGDLS and CDR2 YYNGEE. CDR3 sequence (DNA): TGTGCCAGCAGCGGTCAGGCCGCGAACACTGAAGCTTTCTTT. It codes for CASSGQAANTEAFF. Combining the CDR3 with reference TRBV9 and TRBJ1-1 gives the whole variable domain DSGVTQTPKHLITATGQRVTLRCSPRSGDLSVYWYQQSLDQGLQFLIQYYNGEERAKGNILERFSAQQFPDLHSELNLSSLELGDSALYFCASSGQAANTEAFFGQGTRLTVV.

V and J are TRBV28 and TRBJ2-7; TRBD2 matches at 10 bases. The CDR3 consists of 15 residues. The junction had 1 base not matched to a gene; V was cut back by 2 bases and J by 0 bases. The germline V gene has CDR1 MDHEN and CDR2 SYDVKM. In DNA form, the CDR3 reads TGTGCCAGCAGTTTAAGCGGGAGGGCCTCCTACGAGCAGTACTTC. Residues: CASSLSGRASYEQYF.

The genes are TRBV7-8 and TRBJ2-1; D is undetermined. The V gene lost 4 bases and the J gene lost 8 bases, with 21 bases spanning the gap. The CDR3 spans 16 residues. Germline V CDR1 and CDR2: SGHVS, FQNEAQ. CDR3 residues: CASSSRVPNFRDEQFF. CDR3 nucleotides: TGTGCCAGCAGCTCCCGGGTCCCTAACTTTAGGGATGAGCAGTTCTTC.

This clone was counted ten times or more. The CDR3 loop is CASTRDRVLSGANVLTF. CDR3 DNA: TGTGCCAGCACCAGGGACAGGGTGCTCTCTGGGGCCAACGTCCTGACTTTC. V and J are TRBV7-2 and TRBJ2-6; 9 nucleotides align to TRBD1. CDR1 is SGHTA and CDR2 is FQGNSA in the germline V gene. V lost 7 bases, J lost 0 bases, and 7 bases stayed unmatched. The CDR3 is 17 amino acids.

This clone was observed a few times. CDR3 sequence (DNA): TGTGCCAGCTCACCAGGGACAGGGAAGGAGCAGTACTTC. Its translation is CASSPGTGKEQYF. The J gene is TRBJ2-7, the V gene TRBV18; TRBD1 matches at 9 bases. Germline CDR1 is KGHSH and CDR2 is LQKENI. This CDR3 has 13 residues. The V and J ends lost 2 bases and 7 bases, in that order; junction bases with no gene match: 3.

The chain is built from TRBV5-6 and TRBJ1-2; possibly TRBD1 for D (5 bases). Trimming took 1 base from V and 3 from J, leaving 13 bases between them. Germline assignment: CDR1 SGHDT and CDR2 YYEEEE. The CDR3 runs 15 residues. The chain's CDR3 is CASSLYQGRDYGYTF. CDR3 nucleotides: TGTGCCAGCAGCTTGTATCAAGGCAGGGACTATGGCTACACCTTC.

This clone was seen a few times. The chain has TRBV29-1 and TRBJ1-3; perhaps TRBD1 as D (5 bases). V was cut by 7 bases and J by 1 base, with 8 bases left in between. The CDR3 totals 12 residues. Germline assignment: CDR1 SQVTM and CDR2 ANQGSEA. CDR3 DNA: TGCAGCGCCAGGGAGTCTGGAAACACCATATATTTT. This translates into CSARESGNTIYF.

This rearrangement joins TRBV9 to TRBJ2-1, with 7 bases aligning to TRBD1. Germline CDR1 is SGDLS and CDR2 is YYNGEE. The CDR3 length is 16 residues. The J segment lost 4 bases and the V segment lost 4 bases, leaving 11 bases of the junction unmatched. In DNA, the CDR3 is TGTGCCAGCAGCCCCCAGGGGGTTGGGATTTACAATGAGCAGTTCTTC. Its protein is CASSPQGVGIYNEQFF. The full variable domain, rest sourced from reference TRBV9 and TRBJ2-1, is DSGVTQTPKHLITATGQRVTLRCSPRSGDLSVYWYQQSLDQGLQFLIQYYNGEERAKGNILERFSAQQFPDLHSELNLSSLELGDSALYFCASSPQGVGIYNEQFFGPGTRLTVL.

The rearrangement joins TRBV5-1 to TRBJ2-7, with D possibly being TRBD1 or TRBD2 (5 bases each). The CDR3 spans 12 residues. From germline, CDR1 is SGHRS and CDR2 YFSETQ. The V end lost 0 bases, the J end lost 9 bases, and 10 bases lay between the germline ends. CDR3 coding DNA: TGCGCCAGCAGCTTGGGGGGCGAGGGGCAGTACTTC. Its protein is CASSLGGEGQYF.

The chain couples TRBV7-2 to TRBJ1-3, with D possibly being TRBD1 (6 bases). The CDR3 is made up of 14 amino acids. The ends were cut back, 5 bases at V and 2 bases at J, with 10 bases in the middle. The germline V gene has CDR1 SGHTA and CDR2 FQGNSA. In DNA form, the CDR3 reads TGTGCCAGCAGCCCGGACAGACCTGGAAACACCATATATTTT. Its translation is CASSPDRPGNTIYF. Together with reference TRBV7-2 and TRBJ1-3, the CDR3 gives the full variable domain: GAGVSQSPSNKVTEKGKDVELRCDPISGHTALYWYRQSLGQGLEFLIYFQGNSAPDKSGLPSDRFSAERTGGSVSTLTIQRTQQEDSAVYLCASSPDRPGNTIYFGEGSWLTVV.

This clone was observed a handful of times. The rearrangement uses TRBV2 and TRBJ1-4; no reliable D call. The V gene lost 8 bases and the J gene lost 8 bases, with 42 bases spanning the gap. Germline assignment: CDR1 SNHLY and CDR2 FYNNEI. The CDR3 is 22 amino acids. The CDR3 DNA reads as TGTGCCAGCCGCGCTGATAGGGTGCTTTGGGGTACCGATCCCTCTACAACCGAAAAACTGTTTTTT. Its protein product is CASRADRVLWGTDPSTTEKLFF.

V is TRBV10-3 and J is TRBJ2-3, with D perhaps assigned TRBD1 or TRBD2 (6 bases each). The V end was cut by 7 bases, the J end by 2 bases, with 19 bases between. The germline CDR1 and CDR2 sequences are ENHRY and SYGVKD. CDR3 length equals 16 residues. DNA of the CDR3: TGTGCCATCAAACGGGGTCCCTCGGGGGCCACAGATACGCAGTATTTT. It encodes CAIKRGPSGATDTQYF.

This clone appeared a few times. The rearrangement links TRBV5-1 to TRBJ2-1; D is perhaps TRBD2 (6 bases). The CDR3 has 14 amino acids. The germline V and J ends were trimmed by 6 bases and 1 base, with 11 bases remaining between them. Per germline, CDR1 SGHRS and CDR2 YFSETQ. Here the CDR3 reads CASIRDWSYNEQFF. The CDR3 nucleotides read TGCGCCAGCATCCGGGACTGGTCCTACAATGAGCAGTTCTTC.

There are a few counts of this clone. This sequence joins TRBV15 and TRBJ2-7, with 12 bases fitting TRBD1. This CDR3 has 16 residues. Trimming cost V 3 bases and J 7 bases; bases outside gene matches: 10. The germline V gene encodes CDR1 LNHNV and CDR2 YYDKDF (reference sequence). This CDR3 is CATSRGRGQGATEQYF. The CDR3 region has the DNA TGTGCCACCAGCAGGGGTCGGGGACAGGGGGCTACGGAGCAGTACTTC.